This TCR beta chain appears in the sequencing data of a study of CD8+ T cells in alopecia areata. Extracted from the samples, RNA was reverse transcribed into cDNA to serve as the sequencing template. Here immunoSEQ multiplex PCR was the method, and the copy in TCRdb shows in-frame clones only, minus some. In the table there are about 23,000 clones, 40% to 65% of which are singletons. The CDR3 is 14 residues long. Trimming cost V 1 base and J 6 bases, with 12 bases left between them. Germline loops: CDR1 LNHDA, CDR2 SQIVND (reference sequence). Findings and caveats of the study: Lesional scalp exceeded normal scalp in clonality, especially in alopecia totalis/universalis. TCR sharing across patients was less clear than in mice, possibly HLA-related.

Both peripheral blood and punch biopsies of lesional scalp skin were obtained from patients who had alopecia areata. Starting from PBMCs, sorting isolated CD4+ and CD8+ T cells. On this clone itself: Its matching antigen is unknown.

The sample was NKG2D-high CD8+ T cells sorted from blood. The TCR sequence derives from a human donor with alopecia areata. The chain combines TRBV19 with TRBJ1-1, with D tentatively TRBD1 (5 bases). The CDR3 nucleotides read TGTGCCAGTAGTATAGTGGCCGGGACGGCTGAAGCTTTCTTT. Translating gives CASSIVAGTAEAFF.